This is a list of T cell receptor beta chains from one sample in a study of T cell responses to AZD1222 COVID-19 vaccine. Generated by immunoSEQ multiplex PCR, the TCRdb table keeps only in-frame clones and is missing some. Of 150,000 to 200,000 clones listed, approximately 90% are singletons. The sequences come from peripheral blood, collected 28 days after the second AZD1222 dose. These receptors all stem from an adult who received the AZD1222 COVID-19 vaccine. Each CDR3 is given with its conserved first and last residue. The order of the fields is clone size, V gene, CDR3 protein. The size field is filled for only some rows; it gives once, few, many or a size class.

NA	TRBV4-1	CASSQVRDFPNNEQFF
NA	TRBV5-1	CASSLTPSGGRQFF
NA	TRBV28	CASSFGWAEYNEQFF
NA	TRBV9	CASSVGLGGDYGYTF
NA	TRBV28	CASIPRTDSYGYTF
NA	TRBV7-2	CASSLDRGYTEAFF
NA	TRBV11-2	CASSLEQFQETQYF
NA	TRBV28	CASREASTDTQYF
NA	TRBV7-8	CASSRGGQESSYEQYF
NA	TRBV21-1	CASNPGQGNTGELFF
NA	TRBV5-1	CASSLQGPYNEQFF
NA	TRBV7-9	CASSLARDRGNEKLFF
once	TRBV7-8	CASSLVPGAVQPQHF
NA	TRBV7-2	CASSLREGNFGYTF
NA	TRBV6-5	CASNPLGPSGNTIYF
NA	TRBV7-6	CASSTGSFGVGSTDTQYF
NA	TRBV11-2	CASSLFGSPQGAGNTIYF
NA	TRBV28	CASSLSAGGPGNIQYF
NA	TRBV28	CASSLWSKSQPQHF
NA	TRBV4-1	CASSQGQEQFF
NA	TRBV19	CASSTGEWNSPLHF
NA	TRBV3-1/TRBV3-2	CASSQSGKNQPQHF
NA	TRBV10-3	CAISRGQTSGNTIYF
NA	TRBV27	CASRTRQGVYEQYF
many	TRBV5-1	CASSQPTTPTTSPFYEQYF
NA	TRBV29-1	CSVDSKGEGRNGYTF
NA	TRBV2	CASSDLAGGPYEQYF
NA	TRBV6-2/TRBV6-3	CASSVLEDLYQETQYF
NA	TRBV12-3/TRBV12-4	CASSKGSHEQFF
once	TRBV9	CASSVASGGGNTIYF
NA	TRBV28	CASSGAGTWTEGHQPQHF
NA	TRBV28	CASSRTGYYEQYF
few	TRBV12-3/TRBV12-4	CASSYGQGRSYTF
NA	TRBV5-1	CASSWAVVAGELFF
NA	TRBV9	CASSVVRVPGELFF
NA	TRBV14	CASSQDLGTEAFF
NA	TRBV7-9	CASSPKLDRVFNNEQFF
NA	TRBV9	CASSVVASGRGTNEQFF
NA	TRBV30	CAWSPSHLNQPQHF
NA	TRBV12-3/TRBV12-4	CASSLTGFEAFF
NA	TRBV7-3	CASSLNSGNYGYTF
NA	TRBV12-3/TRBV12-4	CASSLYSSYEQYF
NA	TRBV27	CASSPRTGRRNTEAFF
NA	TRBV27	CASSLSGGGQPQHF
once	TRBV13	CASSLGTPYEQYF
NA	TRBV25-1	CASSEWGNTEAFF
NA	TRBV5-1	CASSFLPQGAGNTIYF
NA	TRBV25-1	CASRGTAPTYEQYF
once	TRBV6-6	CASSRSPTGWHTEAFF
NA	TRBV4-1	CASSPRGAGRTEAFF
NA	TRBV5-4	CASRVTGSLPYEQYF
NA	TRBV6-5	CASRVGTGGHYGYTF
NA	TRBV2	CASSEDSYTEAFF
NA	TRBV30	CAWDLNNSPLHF
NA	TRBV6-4	CASREGPSTGYTF